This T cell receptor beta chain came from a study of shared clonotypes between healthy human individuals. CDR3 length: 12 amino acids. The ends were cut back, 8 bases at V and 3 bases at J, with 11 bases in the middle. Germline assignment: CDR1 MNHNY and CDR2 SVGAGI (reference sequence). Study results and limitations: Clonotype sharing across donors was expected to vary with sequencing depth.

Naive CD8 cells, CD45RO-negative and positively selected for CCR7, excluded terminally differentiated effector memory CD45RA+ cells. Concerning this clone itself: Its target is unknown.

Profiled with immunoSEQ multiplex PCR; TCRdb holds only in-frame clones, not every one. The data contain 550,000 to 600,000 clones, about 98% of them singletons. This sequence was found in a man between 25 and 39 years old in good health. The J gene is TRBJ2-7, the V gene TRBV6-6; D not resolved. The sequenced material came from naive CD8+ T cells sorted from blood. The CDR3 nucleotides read TGTGCCAGCTCGGGCGTGGGCTACGAGCAGTACTTC. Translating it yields CASSGVGYEQYF.